This T cell receptor (beta chain) stems from a study of brain metastases from non-small cell lung cancer. V lost 6 bases to trimming and J lost 6 bases; unmatched junction nucleotides: 6. The CDR3 loop spans 13 amino acids. Germline V gene lookup returns CDR1 SNHLY and CDR2 FYNNEI. Clones were read by immunoSEQ multiplex PCR, and TCRdb kept only the in-frame ones, dropping some. In the table there are roughly 2,500 clones, around nine tenths of which are singletons. The clonotype originates from a donor over 35 with non-small cell lung cancer. The sample comprised primary lung tumor tissue. This chain links TRBV2 with TRBJ1-2, with 8 bases matching TRBD1. Written as DNA, the CDR3 is TGTGCCAGCAGCAGGACAGGGCTGAATGGCTACACCTTC. It yields the protein CASSRTGLNGYTF.